A selection of T cell receptor beta chains follows, all from one sample in a study of shared clonotypes between healthy human individuals. Assay: immunoSEQ multiplex PCR; the TCRdb copy retains only in-frame clones and omits some. This sample carries approximately 2,000,000 clones, around 93% of them seen once, and the ten largest clones take under 2%. Input material: naive CD8+ T cells from PBMCs. The receptors come from a man aged 18 to 29 in good health. Some clones in this sample may be carry-over from other donors' samples. CDR3s include the opening cysteine and the closing phenylalanine or tryptophan. The D gene is left open where the match is weak. Not all rows give a size; the values are once, few, many and, for expanded clones, a class.

14	NA	TRBV6-6	NA	TRBJ2-5	TGTGCCAGCGGAGAATTGAGTGTATTAGAGACCCAGTACTTC	CASGELSVLETQYF
15	NA	TRBV29-1	TRBD1	TRBJ1-2	TGCAGCGTACCGGGACAGCTCTTTTTCGACTATGGCTACACCTTC	CSVPGQLFFDYGYTF
15	NA	TRBV27	NA	TRBJ1-4	TGTGCCAGCAGTTTATCGACCCCCAGGATAGAAAAACTGTTTTTT	CASSLSTPRIEKLFF
13	NA	TRBV7-9	NA	TRBJ2-7	TGTGCCAGCAGCTTAGGCCGATACTACGAGCAGTACTTC	CASSLGRYYEQYF
13	NA	TRBV7-2	NA	TRBJ2-2	TGTGCCAGCATCTTCTCCCCTCCCGGGGAGCTGTTTTTT	CASIFSPPGELFF
15	NA	TRBV6-1	NA	TRBJ2-7	TGTGCCAGCAGTGAAGCGCTATATCGGGGACACGAGCAGTACTTC	CASSEALYRGHEQYF
14	NA	TRBV6-6	NA	TRBJ2-7	TGTGCCAGCAGTCCGTATGGGGGCAGCAACGAGCAGTACTTC	CASSPYGGSNEQYF
15	NA	TRBV19	TRBD2	TRBJ2-7	TGTGCCAGTAGTACCCGACTAGCGGTACGGGACGAGCAGTACTTC	CASSTRLAVRDEQYF
15	NA	TRBV7-6	TRBD1	TRBJ1-2	TGTGCCAGCAGCTTGGGGACAGATCCTAACTATGGCTACACCTTC	CASSLGTDPNYGYTF
14	NA	TRBV29-1	NA	TRBJ2-1	TGCAGCGTTGAAGGTGGTGGGGCTAGGAATGAGCAGTTCTTC	CSVEGGGARNEQFF
20	once	TRBV5-1	TRBD2	TRBJ2-7	TGCGCCAGCAACCCCTCACCCTCTAGCGGGGCCGTCCCGAGAGTCTACGAGCAGTACTTC	CASNPSPSSGAVPRVYEQYF
16	NA	TRBV27	NA	TRBJ1-5	TGTGCCAGCAGTTTATCGCGGGCCGGGGGCAATCAGCCCCAGCATTTT	CASSLSRAGGNQPQHF
15	NA	TRBV29-1	NA	TRBJ2-7	TGCAGCGCCCTCATTCCGGGACCCAGGTTAGACGAGCAGTACTTC	CSALIPGPRLDEQYF
16	NA	TRBV28	TRBD1	TRBJ1-3	TGTGCCAGCAGTTTTCCGGGACAGCTCTCTGGAAACACCATATATTTT	CASSFPGQLSGNTIYF
22	NA	TRBV28	TRBD1	TRBJ2-5	TGTGCCAGCAGTTTTCTGGGAAGCGAAATGATGACCGGGACAGGGGGTGTAGAGACCCAGTACTTC	CASSFLGSEMMTGTGGVETQYF
14	NA	TRBV4-2	NA	TRBJ2-1	TGTGCCAGCAGCCAAGGGGATCCCTACAATGAGCAGTTCTTC	CASSQGDPYNEQFF
17	NA	TRBV19	TRBD2	TRBJ2-3	TGTGCCAGTAGCGCCCTAGGGGTAGCGGGCCCGACAGATACGCAGTATTTT	CASSALGVAGPTDTQYF
11	NA	TRBV12-5	NA	TRBJ2-7	TGTGCTAGTGGTCCGCCGTACGAGCAGTACTTC	CASGPPYEQYF
17	NA	TRBV19	TRBD2	TRBJ2-5	TGTGCCAGTAGTACGCCATGGACTAGCGGGAGGCCAGAGACCCAGTACTTC	CASSTPWTSGRPETQYF
13	NA	TRBV9	NA	TRBJ2-5	TGTGCCAGCAGCGTAGGGAGCTTGGAGACCCAGTACTTC	CASSVGSLETQYF
14	NA	TRBV19	NA	TRBJ1-5	TGTGCCAGTAGTACCCCGTATAGCAATCAGCCCCAGCATTTT	CASSTPYSNQPQHF
15	NA	TRBV27	NA	TRBJ2-7	TGTGCCAGCCACTCTGGGCCAGGGAGTAGTAGGGAGCAGTACTTC	CASHSGPGSSREQYF
16	NA	TRBV9	TRBD2	TRBJ2-4	TGTGCCAGCAGCCTCTCCCCCGGGACTAGCGGAAACATTCAGTACTTC	CASSLSPGTSGNIQYF
15	NA	TRBV5-1	NA	TRBJ2-1	TGCGCCAGCAGCTTGGAGGCTAGCAGATTCAATGAGCAGTTCTTC	CASSLEASRFNEQFF
12	NA	TRBV11-2	NA	TRBJ2-7	TGTGCCAGCAGCCCGCTAGTTTACGAGCAGTACTTC	CASSPLVYEQYF
13	once	TRBV6-5	TRBD1	TRBJ2-1	TGTGCCAGCAGCTCGACAGGGACCAATGAGCAGTTCTTC	CASSSTGTNEQFF
13	NA	TRBV7-9	NA	TRBJ2-7	TGTGCCAGCAGCTTCGGAGGGGTATACGAGCAGTACTTC	CASSFGGVYEQYF
16	NA	TRBV27	NA	TRBJ1-1	TGTGCCAGCCGCACACAAACAGGCGGACTGAACACTGAAGCTTTCTTT	CASRTQTGGLNTEAFF
11	NA	TRBV27	NA	TRBJ2-2	TGTGCCAGTGGAGGGCCTCGAGAGCTGTTTTTT	CASGGPRELFF
14	NA	TRBV6-5	NA	TRBJ2-3	TGTGCCAGCACCGCTTTGGACGACACAGATACGCAGTATTTT	CASTALDDTDTQYF